Each of the 18 T cell receptor beta chains below was sequenced from the same sample in a study of blood T cell repertoires in COVID-19. The protocol was immunoSEQ multiplex PCR, while the TCRdb copy is restricted to in-frame clones and leaves out a portion. This table holds 100,000 or so clones, 88% found once. What was sequenced was peripheral blood. The receptors come from a woman aged 60-75 years with acute or convalescent COVID-19.

The chain combines TRBV3-1 (or the pseudogene TRBV3-2) with TRBJ1-1; 8 bases match TRBD1. The CDR3 loop spans 15 amino acids. Germline V lookup: CDR1 LGHDT, CDR2 YNNKEL (reference sequence). After removal of 7 bases from V and 7 bases from J, the junction contained 14 bases not matched to a gene. The CDR3 sequence: CASTAGGTRVGEAFF. In DNA form, the CDR3 reads TGTGCCAGCACCGCAGGGGGCACAAGGGTGGGTGAAGCTTTCTTT.

The chain has TRBV9 and TRBJ1-3; D is possibly TRBD1 (5 bases). The CDR3 consists of 15 residues. Trimming pared 5 bases from V and 4 bases from J, leaving 16 bases between. The germline V gene encodes CDR1 SGDLS and CDR2 YYNGEE. The CDR3, as DNA: TGTGCCAGCAGTTTCCAGGCACAGGAAGGAAACACCATATATTTT. This translates into CASSFQAQEGNTIYF.

This chain links TRBV14 with TRBJ1-1, with D unclear. The germline V gene has CDR1 SGHDN and CDR2 FVKESK. Trimming took 6 bases from V and 5 from J, leaving 10 bases between them. The CDR3 has 12 residues. CDR3 sequence: CASRSAGTEAFF. In DNA, the CDR3 is TGTGCCAGCAGATCCGCAGGTACTGAAGCTTTCTTT.

V is TRBV15 and J is TRBJ1-3; D might be TRBD1 (5 bases). This CDR3 has 17 amino acids. Looked up from germline, CDR1 is LNHNV and CDR2 is YYDKDF (reference sequence). The germline V and J ends were trimmed by 5 bases and 2 bases, with 19 bases remaining between them. The CDR3 region is CATSGGRGTPAGNTIYF. CDR3 in DNA: TGTGCCACCAGCGGGGGGAGAGGGACGCCTGCTGGAAACACCATATATTTT.

This chain joins TRBV5-1 and TRBJ2-7; the D gene is possibly TRBD2 (6 bases). CDR1 is SGHRS, CDR2 YFSETQ, per germline. The V end lost 4 bases, the J end lost 2 bases, and 13 bases lay between the germline ends. The CDR3 contains 14 residues. The CDR3 bases are TGCGCCAGCAGCCATCGACTAGAGGCCTACGAGCAGTACTTC. This encodes CASSHRLEAYEQYF.

The J gene is TRBJ2-3, the V gene TRBV7-2, with D possibly being TRBD2 (6 bases). The V and J ends lost 3 bases and 0 bases respectively, with 10 bases between them. The length of the CDR3 is 15 residues. Per the germline V gene, CDR1 is SGHTA and CDR2 is FQGNSA. CDR3 in amino acids: CASSFASASTDTQYF. The CDR3 DNA reads TGTGCCAGCAGCTTCGCTAGCGCTAGCACAGATACGCAGTATTTT.

The chain employs TRBV9 and TRBJ2-5; 7 bases agree with TRBD1. The CDR3 totals 14 residues. V lost 3 bases and J lost 5; bases outside the gene matches: 7. In germline, CDR1 is SGDLS, CDR2 YYNGEE. The CDR3 sequence is CASSARTGLETQYF. The CDR3 DNA reads TGTGCCAGCAGCGCCAGGACAGGTCTGGAGACCCAGTACTTC.

The chain recombines TRBV27 with TRBJ1-5; no clear D. V was trimmed by 3 bases and J by 3 bases, leaving 9 bases between them. The CDR3 has 14 amino acids. CDR1 is MNHEY, CDR2 SMNVEV, per germline (reference sequence). The DNA of the CDR3 is TGTGCCAGCAGTTTCTGGGGAGACAATCAGCCCCAGCATTTT. Protein sequence: CASSFWGDNQPQHF.

The chain employs TRBV28 and TRBJ2-1; 8 positions match TRBD2. This CDR3 spans 15 amino acids. V gave up 2 bases and J gave up 7 bases; unmatched junction bases: 7. CDR1 is MDHEN and CDR2 is SYDVKM in the germline V gene. The CDR3 reads CASSLTAGDGNEQFF. The CDR3 DNA reads TGTGCCAGCAGTTTAACAGCGGGAGATGGGAATGAGCAGTTCTTC.

V is TRBV3-1 (or the pseudogene TRBV3-2) and J is TRBJ1-2; D gene uncertain. Germline-derived CDR1 and CDR2 are LGHDT and YNNKEL (reference sequence). Trimming took off 0 bases at V and 4 bases at J, with 12 bases between the two ends. This CDR3 is built from 15 residues. CDR3 residues: CASSQDLGQAYGYTF. In DNA form, the CDR3 reads TGTGCCAGCAGCCAAGATTTGGGTCAGGCCTATGGCTACACCTTC.

As DNA, the CDR3 is TGTGCCAGCACTCCCCAACTCACAGGGATCGGGGAGCTGTTTTTT. Translated: CASTPQLTGIGELFF. The chain employs TRBV11-2 and TRBJ2-2, with a weak D call TRBD1 (6 bases). This CDR3 contains 15 residues. V was trimmed by 7 bases and J by 7 bases, leaving 19 bases between them. Germline V gene sequence: CDR1 SGHAT, CDR2 FQNNGV.

The count of this clone is one. V and J are TRBV28 and TRBJ2-7, with 9 bases aligning to TRBD2. This CDR3 spans 14 amino acids. V lost 3 bases and J lost 6; bases outside the gene matches: 6. From germline, CDR1 is MDHEN and CDR2 SYDVKM. DNA for the CDR3: TGTGCCAGCAGTTTTACTAGCGGGCCGATCGAGCAGTACTTC. Amino acid sequence: CASSFTSGPIEQYF. Full variable domain (outside the CDR3, taken from reference TRBV28 and TRBJ2-7): DVKVTQSSRYLVKRTGEKVFLECVQDMDHENMFWYRQDPGLGLRLIYFSYDVKMKEKGDIPEGYSVSREKKERFSLILESASTNQTSMYLCASSFTSGPIEQYFGPGTRLTVT.

This clone has a single count. The rearrangement uses TRBV30 and TRBJ1-3; D gene uncertain. The CDR3 has 12 amino acids. Germline V gene sequence: CDR1 GTSNPN, CDR2 SVGIG (reference sequence). V lost 4 bases and J 0 bases, leaving 4 bases between the germline ends. The CDR3 region has the DNA TGTGCCTGGACAGTCTCTGGAAACACCATATATTTT. It encodes CAWTVSGNTIYF.

The V and J genes are TRBV7-9 and TRBJ2-3; 7 bases match TRBD1. Losses at the gene ends were 8 bases for V and 5 bases for J; bases not matched to a gene: 4. The CDR3 covers 12 residues. Germline V gene data show CDR1 as SEHNR and CDR2 as FQNEAQ (reference sequence). CDR3 residues: CASFQGVDTQYF. DNA of the CDR3: TGTGCCAGCTTCCAGGGGGTAGATACGCAGTATTTT.

Only one count was recorded for this clone. This sequence joins TRBV5-8 and TRBJ2-7, with D possibly TRBD1 on 6 matching bases. Germline-derived CDR1 and CDR2 are SGHTS and YDEGEE. V lost 0 bases to trimming and J lost 4 bases, with 11 bases between them. The CDR3 length is 14 residues. The CDR3 coding sequence is TGTGCCAGCAGCTTGGGGTCGCAGGGGTACGAGCAGTACTTC. This gives the protein CASSLGSQGYEQYF.

V and J are TRBV9 and TRBJ1-2, with 9 bases identical to TRBD1. The V and J ends lost 5 bases and 8 bases, in that order; junction bases with no gene match: 13. The CDR3 has 15 residues. From germline, CDR1 is SGDLS and CDR2 YYNGEE. The CDR3 region is CASSAFSRTGEGYTF. The CDR3 DNA reads as TGTGCCAGCAGTGCCTTTTCTCGGACAGGGGAGGGCTACACCTTC.

CDR3 sequence reads: CASLSGANYGYTF. The CDR3 DNA reads TGTGCCAGTCTGTCGGGGGCTAACTATGGCTACACCTTC. This chain joins TRBV6-6 and TRBJ1-2, with D perhaps matching TRBD1 (5 bases). Trimming took 9 bases from V and 0 from J, leaving 11 bases between them. The CDR3 consists of 13 residues. Germline V gene lookup returns CDR1 MNHNY and CDR2 SVGAGI (reference sequence).

This chain connects TRBV9 to TRBJ2-1, with a tentative D call TRBD2 (6 bases). The V end lost 3 bases, the J end lost 0 bases, and 10 bases lay between the germline ends. CDR1 is SGDLS, CDR2 YYNGEE, per germline. The CDR3 length is 15 residues. The CDR3 spells CASSDSGSSYNEQFF. CDR3 sequence (DNA): TGTGCCAGCAGCGATAGCGGAAGCTCCTACAATGAGCAGTTCTTC.